This T cell receptor beta chain derives from a study of blood T cell repertoires in COVID-19. Turning to the study itself: Donors in the United States, Italy and Spain gave samples during acute or convalescent COVID-19.

The CDR3 has 14 amino acids. Germline loops: CDR1 SGHNT, CDR2 YYREEE (reference sequence). V lost 2 bases and J lost 6, with 15 bases in between. Assay used: immunoSEQ multiplex PCR; TCRdb lists only in-frame clones, some missing. Of some 140,000 clones in the sample, 75% to 85% were seen once. Sequenced: peripheral blood. This sequence was found in a man aged 80 or over with acute or convalescent COVID-19. V is TRBV5-4 and J is TRBJ2-7; tentatively, D is TRBD1 (6 bases). The DNA of the CDR3 is TGTGCCAGCAGCTTCACCGGGACACTCACCGAGCAGTACTTC. It is translated as CASSFTGTLTEQYF.